The subject of this entry is one TCR beta chain. No antigen is known for it. These data are taken from a study of OX40 agonist ivuxolimab in advanced cancers. Overall study context: Hepatocellular carcinoma, melanoma, renal cell or head and neck cancer affected the dose-escalation patients.

General study findings and limits: By week 6 at 0.1 to 3.0 mg/kg, blood CD4+ and CD8+ T cells had expanded clonally.

Only in-frame clones appear in the TCRdb table, and some are missing; sequencing was by immunoSEQ multiplex PCR. Of roughly 66,000 clones listed, roughly 83% are singletons. Per the germline V gene, CDR1 is ENHRY and CDR2 is SYGVKD. Trimming took 4 bases from V and 3 from J; bases not matched to a gene: 5. The CDR3 contains 16 residues. This sequence joins TRBV10-3 and TRBJ2-6, with 8 bases fitting TRBD1. The sequenced sample was CD4+ or CD8+ T cells sorted from blood, obtained in a trial of the OX40 agonist ivuxolimab. The sequence came from an adult with an advanced solid tumor such as melanoma, head and neck, liver or kidney cancer. CDR3 protein: CAISGQGWDGANVLTF. As DNA, the CDR3 is TGTGCCATCAGTGGACAGGGGTGGGATGGGGCCAACGTCCTGACTTTC.